Presented here are 15 T cell receptor beta chains from one specimen sequenced in a study of T-cell memory formation after mild COVID-19. One entry per CDR3 protein results from TCRdb running MiXCR on the 5' RACE reads. The sample has under 35,000 distinct CDR3 sequences, about 16% seen once. Sequenced material: PBMCs or a T cell subset sorted from them (not recorded which). The receptors were sampled from an adult who had mild COVID-19 (a few samples of this study predate the infection). Cell type and time point are not known.

This clonotype was counted ten times or more. V gene TRBV6-2 or TRBV6-3 combines with J gene TRBJ2-7; no clear D gene. The CDR3 has 11 amino acids. Germline CDR1 MNHEY, CDR2 SVGEGT. V shed 4 bases and J shed 6 bases, with 7 bases lying between them. In DNA form, the CDR3 reads TGTGCCAGCAGTTCCTATTCCGAGCAGTACTTC. Translation gives CASSSYSEQYF.

At least ten counts were recorded for this clonotype. CDR3 amino acids: CASSLGGPSGRPDTQYF. The CDR3 nucleotides read TGTGCCAGCAGCCTCGGGGGCCCTAGCGGGAGGCCAGATACGCAGTATTTT. The chain uses TRBV5-4 and TRBJ2-3; 11 nucleotides agree with TRBD2. CDR1 SGHNT and CDR2 YYREEE come from the germline V gene (reference sequence). With V trimmed by 4 bases and J by 4 bases, 11 bases remained unmatched. CDR3 length: 17 residues.

In this sample, this clonotype turned up many times. Its ends do not fully match the called genes, so a read error is possible. This chain connects TRBV20-1 to TRBJ2-3, with a tentative D call TRBD2 (6 bases). The CDR3 sequence is 13 residues long. Germline V lookup: CDR1 DFQATT, CDR2 SNEGSKA (reference sequence). As DNA, the CDR3 is TGCAGTGCTAGAGGCGGGGCGGGCTACGATATGAGTTTT. Protein sequence: CSARGGAGYDMSF.

This clonotype was seen many times. The V gene is TRBV12-3 or TRBV12-4, the J gene TRBJ1-4, with TRBD1 as a possible D gene (6 bases). V lost 5 bases and J 4 bases, leaving 8 bases between the germline ends. The CDR3 is 13 amino acids. CDR3 sequence: CASSGGGNEKLFF. CDR3 bases: TGTGCCAGCAGTGGGGGCGGTAATGAAAAACTGTTTTTT.

This clonotype was detected ten times or more. The chain joins TRBV4-3 to TRBJ1-5; D not certain. Trimming shortened V by 0 bases and J by 0 bases, and 0 bases separated the two germline ends. This CDR3 is 13 amino acids long. Germline V gene lookup returns CDR1 LGHNA and CDR2 YSLEER. This chain's CDR3 is CASSQDSNQPQHF. The CDR3 DNA follows: TGCGCCAGCAGCCAAGATAGCAATCAGCCCCAGCATTTT.

The rearrangement joins TRBV6-2 or TRBV6-3 to TRBJ2-1; TRBD1 matches at 9 bases. Trimming removed 5 bases from V and 9 bases from J; junction bases left unmatched: 5. The CDR3 consists of 13 residues. Germline V gene lookup returns CDR1 MNHEY and CDR2 SVGEGT. CDR3 in amino acids: CASSPGTGREQFF. The CDR3 DNA reads TGTGCCAGCAGTCCGGGGACAGGGCGTGAGCAGTTCTTC.

Ten or more counts support this clonotype. The rearrangement links TRBV4-3 to TRBJ1-1; 9 nucleotides match TRBD1. The CDR3 runs 17 residues. The V segment lost 2 bases and the J segment 6 bases; nucleotides outside the gene matches: 13. Per the germline V gene, CDR1 is LGHNA and CDR2 is YSLEER. The CDR3 here is CASSQSPPGQGNSEAFF. For the CDR3, the DNA is TGCGCCAGCAGCCAATCGCCTCCGGGACAGGGTAACTCTGAAGCTTTCTTT.

This clonotype was counted ten times or more. The CDR3 here is CASSLKEGITGELFF. The CDR3 DNA reads as TGCGCCAGCAGCTTGAAGGAAGGTATTACCGGGGAGCTGTTTTTT. V is TRBV5-1 and J is TRBJ2-2, with D unresolved. Between the trimmed V and J ends, which lost 1 base and 5 bases, there was a span of 12 bases. The CDR3 contains 15 residues. Per germline, CDR1 SGHRS and CDR2 YFSETQ.

In this sample, this clonotype turned up many times. This rearrangement joins TRBV6-1 to TRBJ2-7; 7 bases fit TRBD1. The CDR3 covers 15 residues. After removal of 5 bases from V and 3 bases from J, the junction contained 10 bases not matched to a gene. The germline gives CDR1 MNHNS, CDR2 SASEGT. CDR3 nucleotide sequence: TGTGCCAGCAGTCAGAAGGGGGACAGATACTACGAGCAGTACTTC. Translated, it gives CASSQKGDRYYEQYF.

This clonotype appeared many times. The rearrangement links TRBV4-2 to TRBJ2-1; TRBD2 aligns across 9 bases. Trimming cost V 2 bases and J 8 bases; bases outside gene matches: 7. The CDR3 loop spans 15 amino acids. Germline V CDR1 and CDR2: LGHNA, YNFKEQ. CDR3 in amino acids: CASSQPASGKYEQFF. DNA of the CDR3: TGTGCCAGCAGCCAACCGGCTAGCGGGAAATATGAGCAGTTCTTC.

On this clonotype: This could be a read error, since a much larger clone is one nucleotide away. This sequence joins TRBV7-9 and TRBJ2-5; maybe TRBD2 (6 bases). Trimming took 5 bases from V and 9 from J, leaving 19 bases between them. CDR1 SEHNR and CDR2 FQNEAQ come from the germline V gene (reference sequence). CDR3 length: 14 residues. The DNA for the CDR3 is TGTGCCAGCAGCCAACCTAGCGCTTTGGAGCCCCAGTACTTC. Its protein product is CASSQPSALEPQYF.

In this sample, this clonotype turned up many times. V is TRBV3-1 and J is TRBJ2-3, with D possibly being TRBD2 (5 bases). This CDR3 has 13 amino acids. CDR1 and CDR2 (germline): LGHDT, YNNKEL (reference sequence). With 8 bases removed from V and 7 bases from J, the gap between germline ends came to 16 bases. CDR3 coding DNA: TGTGCCAGCGGTCTGGCGGGCATAAATACGCAGTATTTT. It yields the protein CASGLAGINTQYF.

This clonotype has at least ten counts. This chain links TRBV5-1 with TRBJ2-5, with D perhaps given as TRBD1 or TRBD2 (6 bases each). The CDR3 spans 17 residues. Germline loops: CDR1 SGHRS, CDR2 YFSETQ. V was trimmed by 0 bases and J by 2 bases, leaving 17 bases between them. The CDR3 sequence: CASSLGPERGVQETQYF. The CDR3 DNA follows: TGCGCCAGCAGCTTGGGGCCCGAGAGGGGGGTACAAGAGACCCAGTACTTC.

In its sample, this clonotype was seen many times. This chain connects TRBV4-1 to TRBJ1-1, with no clear D. CDR3 length: 14 amino acids. CDR1 and CDR2 (germline): MGHRA, YSYEKL. Trimming took 2 bases from V and 5 from J, leaving 12 bases between them. The CDR3, as DNA: TGCGCCAGCAGCCAACCCGTCTTGAGGACTGAAGCTTTCTTT. Amino acid sequence: CASSQPVLRTEAFF.

The chain combines TRBV2 with TRBJ1-2; D is possibly TRBD1 (6 bases). CDR1 is SNHLY and CDR2 is FYNNEI in the germline V gene. The CDR3 is 13 amino acids. The V gene lost 5 bases and the J gene lost 5 bases, with 12 bases spanning the gap. Here the CDR3 reads CASSPKGGYGYTF. CDR3 bases: TGTGCCAGCAGTCCCAAGGGGGGGTATGGCTACACCTTC. Complete variable domain (other parts from reference TRBV2 and TRBJ1-2): EPEVTQTPSHQVTQMGQEVILRCVPISNHLYFYWYRQILGQKVEFLVSFYNNEISEKSEIFDDQFSVERPDGSNFTLKIRSTKLEDSAMYFCASSPKGGYGYTFGSGTRLTVV.